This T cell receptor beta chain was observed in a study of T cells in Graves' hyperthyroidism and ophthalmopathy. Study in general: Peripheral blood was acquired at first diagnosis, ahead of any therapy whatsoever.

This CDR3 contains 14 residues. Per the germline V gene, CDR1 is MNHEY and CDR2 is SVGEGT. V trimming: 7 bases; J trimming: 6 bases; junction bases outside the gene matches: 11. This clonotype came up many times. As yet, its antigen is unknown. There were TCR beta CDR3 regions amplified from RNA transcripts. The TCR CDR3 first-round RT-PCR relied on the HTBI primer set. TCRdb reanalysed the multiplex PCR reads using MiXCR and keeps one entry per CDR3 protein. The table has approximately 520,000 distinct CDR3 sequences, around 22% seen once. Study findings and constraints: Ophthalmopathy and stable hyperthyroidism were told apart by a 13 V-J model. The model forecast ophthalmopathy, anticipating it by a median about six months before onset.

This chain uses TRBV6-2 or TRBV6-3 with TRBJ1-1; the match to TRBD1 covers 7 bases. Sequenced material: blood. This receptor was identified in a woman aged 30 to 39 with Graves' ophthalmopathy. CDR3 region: CASTTNRGNAEAFF. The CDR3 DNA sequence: TGTGCCAGCACCACGAACAGGGGTAACGCTGAAGCTTTCTTT.